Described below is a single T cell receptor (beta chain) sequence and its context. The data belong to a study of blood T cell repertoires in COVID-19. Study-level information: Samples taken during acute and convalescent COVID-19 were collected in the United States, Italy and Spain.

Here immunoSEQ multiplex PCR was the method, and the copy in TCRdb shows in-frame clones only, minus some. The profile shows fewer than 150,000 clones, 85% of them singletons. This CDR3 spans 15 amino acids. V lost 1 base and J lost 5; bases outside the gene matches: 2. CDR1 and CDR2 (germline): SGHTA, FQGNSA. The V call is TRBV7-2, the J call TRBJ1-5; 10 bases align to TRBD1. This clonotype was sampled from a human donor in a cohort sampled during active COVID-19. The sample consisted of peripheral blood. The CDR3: CASSLVGQGYQPQHF. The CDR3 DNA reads TGTGCCAGCAGCTTAGTGGGACAGGGGTATCAGCCCCAGCATTTT.